One sample yielded the 11 T cell receptor beta chains listed below, sequenced in a study of tumor-infiltrating lymphocytes in primary liver carcinoma. The template, about 500 ng total RNA, yielded TCR beta cDNA made with a constant-region primer. Slightly modified ARM-PCR, run as three nested multiplex PCR rounds, produced the TCR beta libraries. The first two PCR rounds used TRBV1-TRBV30 forward primers with a C-beta reverse primer, 9 to 10 cycles each. One entry per CDR3 protein, called by TCRdb with MiXCR from the multiplex PCR reads. Of about 200,000 distinct CDR3 sequences in the sample, less than 75% are singletons; the top ten hold under 7.5%. Blood RNA came from unsorted whole blood; germline DNA was also extracted. The sample consisted of peripheral blood. The source is a woman in her fifties or sixties with primary liver carcinoma and hepatitis B virus infection.

Regarding this clonotype: Because it lacks the conserved phenylalanine or tryptophan at the end, this CDR3 is likely a read error. The V gene is TRBV11-2, the J gene TRBJ2-4, with 8 nucleotides matching TRBD1. This CDR3 is 15 amino acids long. The germline V gene encodes CDR1 SGHAT and CDR2 FQNNGV. CDR3 residues: CANRGAGVAKDIQYL. The CDR3 DNA sequence: TGTGCCAACAGGGGGGCCGGGGTAGCCAAAGACATTCAGTACTTA.

The chain links TRBV18 to TRBJ1-2, with D hard to call. There are 13 residues in the CDR3. The V end lost 3 bases, the J end lost 8 bases, and 13 bases lay between the germline ends. Germline V gene lookup returns CDR1 KGHSH and CDR2 LQKENI. In nucleotides, the CDR3 is TGTGCCAGCTCACCTAGCGGCAGATCAGGCTACACCTTC. It specifies CASSPSGRSGYTF.

To note about this clonotype: A much larger clone lies one base from this, so it may be a read error. V is TRBV12-3 or TRBV12-4 and J is TRBJ2-7; TRBD2 agrees at 8 bases. The CDR3 has 15 amino acids. DNA of the CDR3: TGTGCCAGCAGTGTTAGCGGGAAAGGGGCGTACGTGCAGTACTTC. Translated: CASSVSGKGAYVQYF.

Remarks on this clonotype: The junction shows a germline mismatch at one end, possibly a read error. This rearrangement joins TRBV5-1 to TRBJ2-5; TRBD1 matches at 11 bases. The CDR3 length is 15 residues. CDR1 and CDR2 from the germline V gene are SGHRS and YFSETQ. CDR3 region: CTSSLGQGGVETQYF. CDR3 coding DNA: TGCACCAGCAGCCTGGGACAGGGGGGCGTGGAGACCCAGTACTTC.

On this clonotype: A read error may be the cause here, since a much bigger clone is one base away. The chain has TRBV11-3 and TRBJ2-7; 7 bases are a match to TRBD1. CDR3 size: 13 residues. CDR1 and CDR2 from the germline V gene are SGHNT and YENEEA. With 5 bases clipped from V and 3 bases from J, the junction kept 4 bases outside the gene matches. The CDR3 region is CASSVGQFYEQYF. CDR3 in DNA: TGTGCCAGCAGCGTGGGACAGTTCTACGAGCAGTACTTC.

Details on this clonotype: A much larger clone lies a single base off, so this may be a read error. The chain employs TRBV6-5 and TRBJ2-7; 9 nucleotides agree with TRBD2. CDR3 length equals 14 residues. Germline CDR1 is MNHEY and CDR2 is SVGAGI. The CDR3 DNA reads TGTGCCAGCAGCGACCGACTAGCGGAAGAGACCCAGCACTTC. It yields the protein CASSDRLAEETQHF.

The sample holds one count of this clonotype. The genes are TRBV15 and TRBJ2-7; the match to TRBD1 covers 8 bases. The CDR3 runs 16 residues. The germline CDR1 and CDR2 sequences are LNHNV and YYDKDF (reference sequence). With V trimmed by 3 bases and J by 2 bases, 9 bases remained unmatched. The CDR3 nucleotides read TGTGCCACCAGCAGTCGCAGGCCGGGACAGGCCTACGAGCAGTACTTC. Encoded protein: CATSSRRPGQAYEQYF.

Worth noting for this clonotype: This may be a read error, as it is one base from a much larger clone. This sequence joins TRBV29-1 and TRBJ2-7; D gene unclear. CDR3 length equals 11 residues. Looked up from germline, CDR1 is SQVTM and CDR2 is ANQGSEA. The CDR3 nucleotides read TGCAGCGTTTGGTTTTCCTCCGAGCAGTACTTC. The encoded protein is CSVWFSSEQYF.

Note on this clonotype: No conserved phenylalanine or tryptophan ends this CDR3, so it is likely a read error. The chain employs TRBV6-5 and TRBJ1-2; tentatively, D is TRBD1 (5 bases). The CDR3 has 17 amino acids. The V end lost 5 bases, the J end lost 0 bases, and 19 bases lay between the germline ends. Germline V lookup: CDR1 MNHEY, CDR2 SVGAGI. In DNA form, the CDR3 reads TGTGCCAGCAGTCTCGGAAGTCGGGGGAGGCCTAACTATGGCTACACCTCC. Residues: CASSLGSRGRPNYGYTS.

In the case of this clonotype: A single base separates this from a much larger clone, so it may be a read error. This chain joins TRBV5-6 and TRBJ2-2, with TRBD2 identical over 10 bases. The CDR3 covers 15 residues. Germline trimming cut 2 bases from V and 5 bases from J; bases unmatched to any gene: 3. Germline-derived CDR1 and CDR2 are SGHDT and YYEEEE. CDR3 sequence reads: CASSFSSGRTGELFF. In nucleotides, the CDR3 is TGTGCCAGCAGCTTTTCTAGCGGGAGAACCGGGGAGCTGTTTTTT.

About this clonotype: A read error may account for a junction end that differs from germline. The gene calls are TRBV11-2 and TRBJ2-7; D unclear. Germline-derived CDR1 and CDR2 are SGHAT and FQNNGV. This CDR3 comprises 14 residues. CDR3 DNA: TGTGCCAGCAGCCTAAGGGTAAACCCCTACAAGCAGTACTTC. Translation: CASSLRVNPYKQYF.